This TCR beta chain was documented in a study of CD8 T cells in ankylosing spondylitis. Broader study findings: The disease-linked clones had a CD8+ phenotype and low blood frequencies. Reports of some motif variants in reactive arthritis synovial fluid and blood predate this one. Clones linked to disease were reported to show significant enrichment in matched ankylosing spondylitis synovial fluid. Blood of patients with ankylosing spondylitis appeared to be characterized by a TCR beta motif of eight highly homologous variants.

The CDR3 is made up of 12 amino acids. V was pared by 3 bases and J by 9 bases, with 11 bases between. As to this clonotype: Its antigen remains unknown.

Quantitative 5'-RACE with molecular barcodes generated TCR beta libraries. From the 5' RACE reads, TCRdb called clonotypes with MiXCR, one entry per CDR3 protein. The sample lists around 770,000 distinct CDR3 sequences, roughly 19% occurring once. This TCR derives from a male donor with ankylosing spondylitis. The specimen was blood, either unsorted or a sorted T cell fraction (not recorded which). The gene calls are TRBV12-3 or TRBV12-4 and TRBJ2-5, with D perhaps assigned TRBD1 or TRBD2 (7 bases each). CDR3 loop: CASSFQGGPQYF. The CDR3 nucleotides are TGTGCCAGCAGTTTTCAGGGGGGGCCCCAGTACTTC.